The 29 T cell receptor beta chains given below trace back to one sample, sequenced in a study of PD-1 blockade in classical Hodgkin lymphoma (TCRdb year 2020). Library method: the immunoSEQ multiplex PCR assay. TCRdb mirrors the immuneACCESS table, restricted to in-frame sequences. Some clones are absent from its copies; in checked studies, under half trace to an unresolved V gene, and the reason for the others is unknown. For this sample the table gives roughly 70,000 clones, of which 93% were detected only once. Of the sample, about 2.8% is held by the ten largest clones. The time point label for this specimen denotes: newly diagnosed, previously untreated cHL patient sample. The sample comprised peripheral blood mononuclear cells (PBMCs). The receptors derive from a human donor with classical Hodgkin lymphoma.

The chain employs TRBV28 and TRBJ2-3; maybe TRBD1 (6 bases). V shed 5 bases and J shed 4 bases, with 13 bases lying between them. Germline CDR1 MDHEN, CDR2 SYDVKM. The CDR3 is made up of 14 amino acids. The CDR3 DNA follows: TGTGCCAGCAGTCCTAACAGGGTCTCAGATACGCAGTATTTT. It encodes CASSPNRVSDTQYF.

The V gene is TRBV28, the J gene TRBJ1-2; no reliable D call. CDR1 is MDHEN and CDR2 is SYDVKM in the germline V gene. Trimming removed 5 bases from V and 5 bases from J, with 15 bases in between. This CDR3 is 14 amino acids long. As DNA, the CDR3 is TGTGCCAGCAGTCTCCCAAGGGATCGATATGGCTACACCTTC. This encodes CASSLPRDRYGYTF.

V gene TRBV28 combines with J gene TRBJ1-1; D not certain. V dropped 2 bases and J dropped 8 bases, with 9 bases sitting between them. From germline, CDR1 is MDHEN and CDR2 SYDVKM. The CDR3 is made up of 12 amino acids. In DNA form, the CDR3 reads TGTGCCAGCAGTTTACGCAGAATGGAAGCTTTCTTT. Amino acids: CASSLRRMEAFF.

The chain is built from TRBV6-5 and TRBJ1-1, with unresolved D. The CDR3 is 14 amino acids. Per germline, CDR1 MNHEY and CDR2 SVGAGI. The V end lost 5 bases, the J end lost 5 bases, and 15 bases lay between the germline ends. CDR3 sequence reads: CASSLGPGGTEAFF. The CDR3 bases are TGTGCCAGCAGTCTAGGCCCGGGAGGGACTGAAGCTTTCTTT.

The rearrangement joins TRBV5-6 to TRBJ1-2, with 7 nucleotides matching TRBD1. V shed 7 bases, J shed 3 bases, and the junction held 6 bases outside the gene matches. Germline V gene data show CDR1 as SGHDT and CDR2 as YYEEEE. The CDR3 spans 13 residues. This CDR3 is CASPRGIHYGYTF. The CDR3 bases are TGTGCCAGCCCCAGGGGGATCCACTATGGCTACACCTTC.

This sequence joins TRBV19 and TRBJ1-5; D is possibly TRBD1 (6 bases). From germline, CDR1 is LNHDA and CDR2 SQIVND (reference sequence). This CDR3 spans 13 amino acids. Trimming removed 6 bases at V and 7 bases at J, with 13 bases between. The CDR3 bases are TGTGCCAGTAGCCTAGACAGGTTCCAGCCCCAGCATTTT. Translation gives CASSLDRFQPQHF. The complete variable domain, with remaining parts taken from reference TRBV19 and TRBJ1-5, reads DGGITQSPKYLFRKEGQNVTLSCEQNLNHDAMYWYRQDPGQGLRLIYYSQIVNDFQKGDIAEGYSVSREKKESFPLTVTSAQKNPTAFYLCASSLDRFQPQHFGDGTRLSIL.

The chain recombines TRBV7-9 with TRBJ1-3, with D possibly matching TRBD1 (5 bases). This CDR3 is 12 amino acids long. Trimming removed 5 bases from V and 8 bases from J, with 10 bases in between. The germline V gene encodes CDR1 SEHNR and CDR2 FQNEAQ (reference sequence). The CDR3 DNA follows: TGTGCCAGCAGCGGCCGGGGGGACACCATATATTTT. It specifies CASSGRGDTIYF. Complete variable domain (other parts from reference TRBV7-9 and TRBJ1-3): DTGVSQNPRHKITKRGQNVTFRCDPISEHNRLYWYRQTLGQGPEFLTYFQNEAQLEKSRLLSDRFSAERPKGSFSTLEIQRTEQGDSAMYLCASSGRGDTIYFGEGSWLTVV.

The chain joins TRBV28 to TRBJ2-2; possibly TRBD2 for D (6 bases). Deletions cut 3 bases from V and 3 bases from J, with 11 bases between. CDR1 is MDHEN, CDR2 SYDVKM, per germline. CDR3 size: 15 residues. CDR3 loop: CASSFGGLYTGELFF. CDR3 bases: TGTGCCAGCAGTTTCGGAGGGTTATACACCGGGGAGCTGTTTTTT. The full variable domain, completed using reference TRBV28 and TRBJ2-2, is DVKVTQSSRYLVKRTGEKVFLECVQDMDHENMFWYRQDPGLGLRLIYFSYDVKMKEKGDIPEGYSVSREKKERFSLILESASTNQTSMYLCASSFGGLYTGELFFGEGSRLTVL.

This chain uses TRBV7-8 with TRBJ1-2; D not resolved. CDR3 length equals 15 residues. Germline CDR1 SGHVS, CDR2 FQNEAQ. The ends were cut back, 5 bases at V and 1 base at J, with 14 bases in the middle. DNA for the CDR3: TGTGCCAGCAGCCCCCGAGTAGTGGGTAACTATGGCTACACCTTC. This sequence encodes CASSPRVVGNYGYTF.

A remark on this clone: This sample also contains other DNA sequences that code for the same CDR3. The chain has TRBV5-1 and TRBJ2-1; D gene uncertain. Germline loops: CDR1 SGHRS, CDR2 YFSETQ. The CDR3 totals 14 residues. Trimming took off 0 bases at V and 0 bases at J, with 4 bases between the two ends. The CDR3 region is CASSLGGSYNEQFF. DNA of the CDR3: TGCGCCAGCAGCTTGGGGGGCTCCTACAATGAGCAGTTCTTC.

The V gene is TRBV9, the J gene TRBJ2-5; 7 bases match TRBD1. Germline CDR1 is SGDLS and CDR2 is YYNGEE. The CDR3 length is 15 residues. Unmatched junction bases numbered 10, after V lost 3 bases and J lost 5 bases. Here the CDR3 DNA reads TGTGCCAGCAGCGAATACAGGGGTAGATGGGAGACCCAGTACTTC. Its translation: CASSEYRGRWETQYF.

The chain is built from TRBV5-1 and TRBJ1-4, with a weak D call TRBD1 (5 bases). V lost 0 bases and J 6 bases, leaving 15 bases between the germline ends. This CDR3 contains 16 residues. CDR1 SGHRS and CDR2 YFSETQ come from the germline V gene. CDR3 sequence reads: CASSLVQGEGDEKLFF. The CDR3 coding sequence is TGCGCCAGCAGCTTGGTTCAGGGCGAGGGAGATGAAAAACTGTTTTTT.

This clone occurred once. The rearrangement uses TRBV2 and TRBJ1-1; no reliable D call. V lost 2 bases, J lost 4 bases, and 8 bases lay in between. Germline V gene lookup returns CDR1 SNHLY and CDR2 FYNNEI. There are 13 residues in the CDR3. Here the CDR3 reads CASSELGGTEAFF. The CDR3 coding sequence is TGTGCCAGCAGTGAATTGGGAGGCACTGAAGCTTTCTTT.

This clone was detected a few times. The J gene is TRBJ1-5, the V gene TRBV6-6; TRBD1 aligns across 8 bases. J was trimmed by 5 bases and V by 0 bases; bases with no gene match: 3. The germline gives CDR1 MNHNY, CDR2 SVGAGI (reference sequence). The CDR3 runs to 15 residues. CDR3 coding DNA: TGTGCCAGCAGTTACTCTACAGGGGGGTATCAGCCCCAGCATTTT. Translation: CASSYSTGGYQPQHF.

V gene TRBV5-1 combines with J gene TRBJ2-3, with TRBD2 matching 7 bases. The CDR3 extends over 14 amino acids. The junction had 3 bases not matched to a gene; V was cut back by 0 bases and J by 5 bases. Germline-derived CDR1 and CDR2 are SGHRS and YFSETQ. The DNA of the CDR3 is TGCGCCAGCAGCTTGGGCGGGGGTGGAGATACGCAGTATTTT. This translates into CASSLGGGGDTQYF.

This clone is medium-sized. This chain links TRBV19 with TRBJ1-2; 7 nucleotides align to TRBD1. CDR3 length equals 12 residues. From germline, CDR1 is LNHDA and CDR2 SQIVND (reference sequence). The ends lost 6 bases at V and 8 bases at J; junction bases unmatched: 6. CDR3 in amino acids: CASSYRGRGYTF. The CDR3 coding sequence is TGTGCCAGTAGCTACAGGGGTAGAGGCTACACCTTC.

The V gene is TRBV2, the J gene TRBJ2-1; unclear D gene. CDR3 length equals 12 residues. Between the trimmed V and J ends, which lost 6 bases and 10 bases, there was a span of 13 bases. Germline CDR1 SNHLY, CDR2 FYNNEI. CDR3 residues: CASRDPLREQFF. The DNA for the CDR3 is TGTGCCAGCAGGGACCCCTTAAGAGAGCAGTTCTTC. Full variable domain (missing parts from reference TRBV2 and TRBJ2-1): EPEVTQTPSHQVTQMGQEVILRCVPISNHLYFYWYRQILGQKVEFLVSFYNNEISEKSEIFDDQFSVERPDGSNFTLKIRSTKLEDSAMYFCASRDPLREQFFGPGTRLTVL.

The rearrangement links TRBV7-2 to TRBJ2-7; TRBD2 aligns across 8 bases. The V and J ends lost 4 bases and 0 bases, in that order; junction bases with no gene match: 5. Germline V CDR1 and CDR2: SGHTA, FQGNSA. CDR3 length: 15 residues. Here the CDR3 DNA reads TGTGCCAGCAGCTCAGTAGCGGGATTCTCCTACGAGCAGTACTTC. Translated, it gives CASSSVAGFSYEQYF.

The chain links TRBV30 to TRBJ2-2, with a tentative D call TRBD1 (6 bases). The CDR3 is 14 residues long. V was shortened by 4 bases and J by 4 bases, with 13 bases between the two germline ends. The germline gives CDR1 GTSNPN, CDR2 SVGIG (reference sequence). CDR3 residues: CAWTGQKGTGELFF. The DNA for the CDR3 is TGTGCCTGGACGGGACAAAAGGGCACCGGGGAGCTGTTTTTT.

The chain employs TRBV7-9 and TRBJ1-2; the D is unclear. CDR1 is SEHNR, CDR2 FQNEAQ, per germline (reference sequence). Trimming pared 0 bases from V and 5 bases from J, leaving 4 bases between. This CDR3 has 12 residues. The DNA for the CDR3 is TGTGCCAGCAGCTTAGCGCCGTATGGCTACACCTTC. Its translation is CASSLAPYGYTF. Together with reference TRBV7-9 and TRBJ1-2, the CDR3 gives the full variable domain: DTGVSQNPRHKITKRGQNVTFRCDPISEHNRLYWYRQTLGQGPEFLTYFQNEAQLEKSRLLSDRFSAERPKGSFSTLEIQRTEQGDSAMYLCASSLAPYGYTFGSGTRLTVV.

V and J are TRBV6-4 and TRBJ2-2; D is unclear. Trimming took off 2 bases at V and 3 bases at J, with 4 bases between the two ends. Germline V gene lookup returns CDR1 MRHNA and CDR2 SNTAGT. This CDR3 has 13 amino acids. For the CDR3, the DNA is TGTGCCAGCAGTGACCGGGACACCGGGGAGCTGTTTTTT. Its protein is CASSDRDTGELFF.

V and J are TRBV5-1 and TRBJ1-1; D remains unclear. The CDR3 is made up of 13 amino acids. Looked up from germline, CDR1 is SGHRS and CDR2 is YFSETQ. V lost 0 bases, J lost 3 bases, and 6 bases lay in between. CDR3 DNA: TGCGCCAGCAGCTTGGACGGAGACACTGAAGCTTTCTTT. It encodes CASSLDGDTEAFF.

The chain combines TRBV5-5 with TRBJ1-3; TRBD1 aligns across 9 bases. CDR1 is SGHKS and CDR2 is YYEKEE in the germline V gene (reference sequence). The CDR3 spans 15 residues. Unmatched junction bases numbered 1, after V lost 3 bases and J lost 0 bases. The CDR3 DNA is TGTGCCAGCAGCTGGGGACAGGGCTCTGGAAACACCATATATTTT. This codes for CASSWGQGSGNTIYF.

CDR3 in amino acids: CASRSGNQPQHF. For the CDR3, the DNA is TGTGCCAGCAGGTCCGGTAATCAGCCCCAGCATTTT. The V call is TRBV6-5, the J call TRBJ1-5; no reliable D call. Germline values: CDR1 MNHEY, CDR2 SVGAGI. The CDR3 length is 12 residues. V was shortened by 6 bases and J by 4 bases, with 7 bases between the two germline ends.

This sequence joins TRBV2 and TRBJ1-3, with D tentatively TRBD1 (5 bases). The germline gives CDR1 SNHLY, CDR2 FYNNEI. V shed 2 bases and J shed 2 bases, with 13 bases lying between them. This CDR3 has 16 residues. This chain's CDR3 is CASSEILGPAGNTIYF. The CDR3 DNA is TGTGCCAGCAGTGAAATCTTGGGGCCTGCTGGAAACACCATATATTTT.

The V gene is TRBV5-1, the J gene TRBJ1-1; 7 nucleotides line up with TRBD1. V lost 1 base to trimming and J lost 0 bases; unmatched junction nucleotides: 9. This CDR3 has 17 amino acids. Germline V CDR1 and CDR2: SGHRS, YFSETQ. DNA for the CDR3: TGCGCCAGCAGCTTGACCTCTGCAGGGGGGATGAACACTGAAGCTTTCTTT. Its translation is CASSLTSAGGMNTEAFF.

The chain links TRBV6-6 to TRBJ2-7; TRBD1 might be the D (6 bases). This CDR3 has 13 amino acids. Germline values: CDR1 MNHNY, CDR2 SVGAGI (reference sequence). The V and J ends lost 7 bases and 6 bases respectively, with 16 bases between them. Here the CDR3 DNA reads TGTGCCAGCAAAACAGGGATCTTCGCCGAGCAGTACTTC. Protein: CASKTGIFAEQYF.

The gene calls are TRBV29-1 and TRBJ1-2; possible D gene TRBD1, 5 bases. Trimming removed 6 bases at V and 2 bases at J, with 13 bases between. Germline V gene lookup returns CDR1 SQVTM and CDR2 ANQGSEA. The CDR3 loop spans 13 amino acids. CDR3 residues: CSVGGVGNYGYTF. The CDR3 nucleotides are TGCAGCGTCGGAGGGGTGGGGAACTATGGCTACACCTTC.

J is TRBJ2-7 and V is TRBV15; D is possibly TRBD1 (6 bases). CDR1 LNHNV and CDR2 YYDKDF come from the germline V gene (reference sequence). This CDR3 is 13 amino acids long. The V and J ends lost 2 bases and 3 bases respectively, with 8 bases between them. The CDR3 region has the DNA TGTGCCACCAGCAGACCGGACAGCTACGAGCAGTACTTC. Encoded protein: CATSRPDSYEQYF.